A selection of T cell receptor beta chains follows, all from one sample in a study of blood T cell repertoires in COVID-19. Assay used: immunoSEQ multiplex PCR; TCRdb lists only in-frame clones, some missing. The sample carries 180,000 or so clones, approximately 86% recorded once. Sequencing was carried out using peripheral blood. These receptors originate from a man between 70 and 80 years old with acute or convalescent COVID-19. The CDR3 runs from the conserved cysteine through the conserved F or W. Fields, in order: J gene, clone size, V gene, CDR3 protein. Not every row has a clone size; where given, it reads once, few, many or a size class.

J gene: TRBJ1-3
clone size: NA
V gene: TRBV6-1
CDR3 protein: CASSEDDSSGNTIYF

J gene: TRBJ1-5
clone size: NA
V gene: TRBV6-5
CDR3 protein: CASAGTGGQPQHF

J gene: TRBJ2-1
clone size: NA
V gene: TRBV9
CDR3 protein: CASSVRDYFLGQQFF

J gene: TRBJ2-4
clone size: NA
V gene: TRBV10-1
CDR3 protein: CASSGGINREQGIQYF

J gene: TRBJ1-1
clone size: NA
V gene: TRBV5-1
CDR3 protein: CASSLGQDTEAFF

J gene: TRBJ1-2
clone size: NA
V gene: TRBV2
CDR3 protein: CASSPDSYGYTF

J gene: TRBJ1-6
clone size: NA
V gene: TRBV6-5
CDR3 protein: CASSYGGAFNSPLHF

J gene: TRBJ2-2
clone size: NA
V gene: TRBV7-8
CDR3 protein: CASSPRGSGVLGELFF

J gene: TRBJ1-6
clone size: once
V gene: TRBV5-1
CDR3 protein: CASSLGPLDRSGQALHF

J gene: TRBJ1-1
clone size: NA
V gene: TRBV6-2/TRBV6-3
CDR3 protein: CASSQGQGRTEAFF

J gene: TRBJ1-2
clone size: NA
V gene: TRBV27
CDR3 protein: CASSPPGAKSGYTF

J gene: TRBJ2-5
clone size: NA
V gene: TRBV15
CDR3 protein: CATRLLSTETQYF

J gene: TRBJ1-1
clone size: NA
V gene: TRBV19
CDR3 protein: CASSIDRGQGVVGNTEAFF

J gene: TRBJ1-4
clone size: few
V gene: TRBV28
CDR3 protein: CASSSGTGNEKLFF

J gene: TRBJ2-4
clone size: NA
V gene: TRBV6-2/TRBV6-3
CDR3 protein: CASSENAGRAGKNIQYF

J gene: TRBJ1-4
clone size: NA
V gene: TRBV7-7
CDR3 protein: CASSSGQNEKLFF

J gene: TRBJ1-4
clone size: NA
V gene: TRBV6-6
CDR3 protein: CASSLSPTGVFATNEKLFF

J gene: TRBJ1-2
clone size: NA
V gene: TRBV5-4
CDR3 protein: CASSPEATPYGYTF

J gene: TRBJ1-5
clone size: NA
V gene: TRBV6-5
CDR3 protein: CASSYNTEGPQHF

J gene: TRBJ1-2
clone size: NA
V gene: TRBV5-1
CDR3 protein: CASSLDRASGGYTF

J gene: TRBJ1-2
clone size: few
V gene: TRBV5-1
CDR3 protein: CASSPLLANYGYTF